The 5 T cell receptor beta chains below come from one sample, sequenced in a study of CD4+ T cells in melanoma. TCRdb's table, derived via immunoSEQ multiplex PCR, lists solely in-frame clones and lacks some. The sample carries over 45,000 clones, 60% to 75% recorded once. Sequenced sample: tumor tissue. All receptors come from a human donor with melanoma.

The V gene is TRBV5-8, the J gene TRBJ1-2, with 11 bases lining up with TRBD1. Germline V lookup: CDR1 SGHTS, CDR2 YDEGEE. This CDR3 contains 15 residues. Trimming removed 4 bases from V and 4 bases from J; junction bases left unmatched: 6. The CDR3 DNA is TGTGCCAGCAGCCGCGGACAGGGGGCGACCTATGGCTACACCTTC. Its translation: CASSRGQGATYGYTF.

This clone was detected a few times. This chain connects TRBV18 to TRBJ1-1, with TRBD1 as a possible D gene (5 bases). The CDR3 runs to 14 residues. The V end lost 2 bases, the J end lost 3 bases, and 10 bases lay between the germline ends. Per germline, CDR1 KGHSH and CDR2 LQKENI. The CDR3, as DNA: TGTGCCAGCTCACCATACCGGGACGACACTGAAGCTTTCTTT. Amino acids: CASSPYRDDTEAFF.

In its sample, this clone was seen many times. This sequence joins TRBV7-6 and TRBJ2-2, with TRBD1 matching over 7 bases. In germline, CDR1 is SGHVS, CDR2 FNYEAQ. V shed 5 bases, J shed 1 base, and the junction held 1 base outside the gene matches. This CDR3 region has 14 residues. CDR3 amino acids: CASSRQGNTGELFF. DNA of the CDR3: TGTGCCAGCAGCCGACAGGGGAACACCGGGGAGCTGTTTTTT. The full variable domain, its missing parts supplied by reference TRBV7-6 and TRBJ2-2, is GAGVSQSPRYKVTKRGQDVALRCDPISGHVSLYWYRQALGQGPEFLTYFNYEAQQDKSGLPNDRFSAERPEGSISTLTIQRTEQRDSAMYRCASSRQGNTGELFFGEGSRLTVL.

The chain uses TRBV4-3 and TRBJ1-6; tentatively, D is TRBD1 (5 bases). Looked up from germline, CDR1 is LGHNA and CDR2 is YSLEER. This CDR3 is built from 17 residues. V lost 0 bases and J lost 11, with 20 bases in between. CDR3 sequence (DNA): TGCGCCAGCAGCCAAGATCTTCCAAGGACAAGGATCCCACCCCTCCACTTT. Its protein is CASSQDLPRTRIPPLHF.

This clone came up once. The CDR3 DNA sequence: TGTGCCAGCAGCTTGGGAGGGTACGAGCAGTACTTC. Its translation: CASSLGGYEQYF. V is TRBV5-4 and J is TRBJ2-7; a possible D gene is TRBD2 (5 bases). Germline CDR1 is SGHNT and CDR2 is YYREEE (reference sequence). This CDR3 comprises 12 residues. Between the trimmed V and J ends, which lost 0 bases and 4 bases, there was a span of 5 bases.